The 18 T cell receptor beta chains below come from one sample, sequenced in a study of shared clonotypes between healthy human individuals. Naivety among CD8 cells was defined by CD45RO negativity and positive CCR7 selection, thereby excluding terminally differentiated effector memory CD45RA+ cells. The table came from immunoSEQ multiplex PCR; TCRdb's copy has only in-frame clones and leaves some out. The sample has more than 500,000 clones; 85% to 95% are singletons. Sample: naive CD8+ T cells sorted from blood. All receptors come from a woman in her 30s in good health.

The chain combines TRBV19 with TRBJ2-7; weak D call: TRBD2 (6 bases). This CDR3 is 15 amino acids long. Between the trimmed V and J ends, which lost 0 bases and 3 bases, there was a span of 12 bases. Germline CDR1 LNHDA, CDR2 SQIVND (reference sequence). DNA for the CDR3: TGTGCCAGTAGTATAGACGTTAGCGGAGTCTACGAGCAGTACTTC. Translating gives CASSIDVSGVYEQYF.

This chain uses TRBV27 with TRBJ1-3, with 9 bases lining up with TRBD1. Unmatched junction bases numbered 10, after V lost 5 bases and J lost 8 bases. CDR1 is MNHEY and CDR2 is SMNVEV in the germline V gene (reference sequence). The CDR3 sequence is 15 residues long. CDR3 sequence (DNA): TGTGCCAGCAGTCCCCGAGACAGGGGGTGGGACACCATATATTTT. Translating it yields CASSPRDRGWDTIYF.

The V call is TRBV30, the J call TRBJ1-3; D might be TRBD1 (6 bases). Trimming stripped 4 bases from V and 0 bases from J, with 10 bases between. The germline V gene encodes CDR1 GTSNPN and CDR2 SVGIG (reference sequence). The CDR3 is 14 amino acids. The CDR3 DNA sequence: TGTGCCTGGATCCCGACAGGCTCTGGAAACACCATATATTTT. It is translated as CAWIPTGSGNTIYF. Together with reference TRBV30 and TRBJ1-3, the CDR3 gives the full variable domain: SQTIHQWPATLVQPVGSPLSLECTVEGTSNPNLYWYRQAAGRGLQLLFYSVGIGQISSEVPQNLSASRPQDRQFILSSKKLLLSDSGFYLCAWIPTGSGNTIYFGEGSWLTVV.

V gene TRBV7-8 combines with J gene TRBJ2-2; 8 nucleotides agree with TRBD2. In germline, CDR1 is SGHVS, CDR2 FQNEAQ. The J segment lost 4 bases and the V segment lost 1 base, leaving 5 bases of the junction unmatched. The CDR3 sequence is 16 residues long. The CDR3 DNA follows: TGTGCCAGCAGCTTAGTCCTAGCGGGTCTCACCGGGGAGCTGTTTTTT. Translation gives CASSLVLAGLTGELFF. The full variable domain, with the rest looked up from reference TRBV7-8 and TRBJ2-2, is GAGVSQSPRYKVAKRGQDVALRCDPISGHVSLFWYQQALGQGPEFLTYFQNEAQLDKSGLPSDRFFAERPEGSVSTLKIQRTQQEDSAVYLCASSLVLAGLTGELFFGEGSRLTVL.

The chain joins TRBV27 to TRBJ2-7, with 9 bases lining up with TRBD1. Germline CDR1 and CDR2: MNHEY and SMNVEV (reference sequence). Trimming at V came to 6 bases and at J to 7 bases, leaving 13 bases not matched to a gene. The CDR3 consists of 15 residues. For the CDR3, the DNA is TGTGCCAGCAGACACACCGGGACAGGGTTAGGTGAGCAGTACTTC. It translates to CASRHTGTGLGEQYF.

The chain combines TRBV21-1 with TRBJ1-2; TRBD1, the table's D call, was not compared with the DNA. TRBV21-1 is a recognized pseudogene. This CDR3 has 20 residues. The CDR3 DNA reads as TGTGCCAGCAGCAACATCTCCCCTCGAAGGACACACTTCCCTCCCAAAGGCTACACCTTC. It specifies CASSNISPRRTHFPPKGYTF.

In DNA form, the CDR3 reads TGTGCCAGCACCCGAGGGACAGTAGCTTTCTTT. Its translation is CASTRGTVAFF. J is TRBJ1-1 and V is TRBV27; the match to TRBD1 covers 7 bases. V lost 7 bases and J lost 10; bases outside the gene matches: 6. Per germline, CDR1 MNHEY and CDR2 SMNVEV (reference sequence). The CDR3 contains 11 residues.

The rearrangement uses TRBV7-9 and TRBJ1-2; TRBD1 is a possible D gene (5 bases). This CDR3 has 15 amino acids. Germline V gene lookup returns CDR1 SEHNR and CDR2 FQNEAQ (reference sequence). Trimming removed 0 bases from V and 7 bases from J, with 15 bases in between. The CDR3 sequence: CASSLATGLRGGYTF. CDR3 DNA sequence: TGTGCCAGCAGCTTAGCAACCGGGCTAAGGGGTGGCTACACCTTC.

The chain employs TRBV30 and TRBJ1-1; 8 nucleotides match TRBD1. Germline CDR1 and CDR2: GTSNPN and SVGIG (reference sequence). CDR3 length: 14 amino acids. V lost 3 bases and J lost 3; bases outside the gene matches: 6. The CDR3 reads CAWSLGQGDTEAFF. Here the CDR3 DNA reads TGTGCCTGGAGCCTAGGACAGGGAGACACTGAAGCTTTCTTT.

This clone appeared a single time. This sequence joins TRBV6-5 and TRBJ2-1; D gene unclear. The CDR3 loop spans 14 amino acids. The V end lost 0 bases, the J end lost 8 bases, and 11 bases lay between the germline ends. The germline V gene encodes CDR1 MNHEY and CDR2 SVGAGI. The chain's CDR3 is CASSYSGLADEQFF. The CDR3 region has the DNA TGTGCCAGCAGTTACTCGGGGTTAGCTGATGAGCAGTTCTTC.

This chain joins TRBV13 and TRBJ2-5, with TRBD1 as a possible D gene (5 bases). This CDR3 has 14 amino acids. Trimming removed 2 bases from V and 0 bases from J, with 7 bases in between. Germline V gene data show CDR1 as PRHDT and CDR2 as FYEKMQ (reference sequence). The CDR3 protein is CASSLLTDQETQYF. CDR3 coding DNA: TGTGCCAGCAGCTTACTGACAGACCAAGAGACCCAGTACTTC. The variable domain in full, with the rest retrieved from reference TRBV13 and TRBJ2-5, is AAGVIQSPRHLIKEKRETATLKCYPIPRHDTVYWYQQGPGQDPQFLISFYEKMQSDKGSIPDRFSAQQFSDYHSELNMSSLELGDSALYFCASSLLTDQETQYFGPGTRLLVL.

The gene calls are TRBV7-8 and TRBJ2-7, with TRBD2 matching 14 bases. CDR3 length equals 16 residues. Trimming took 5 bases from V and 2 from J; bases not matched to a gene: 5. Germline values: CDR1 SGHVS, CDR2 FQNEAQ. As DNA, the CDR3 is TGTGCCAGCAGCGCGGGACTAGCGGGAGTAACCTACGAGCAGTACTTC. This translates into CASSAGLAGVTYEQYF.

This chain joins TRBV19 and TRBJ1-5, with D possibly being TRBD1 (5 bases). V was cut by 1 base and J by 3 bases, with 10 bases left in between. In germline, CDR1 is LNHDA, CDR2 SQIVND (reference sequence). The CDR3 has 15 amino acids. The CDR3 bases are TGTGCCAGTAGTATAGTGGGGACCCCCAATCAGCCCCAGCATTTT. It translates to CASSIVGTPNQPQHF.

The J gene is TRBJ2-7, the V gene TRBV5-6; TRBD2 might be the D (6 bases). The V and J ends lost 0 bases and 4 bases respectively, with 17 bases between them. CDR1 is SGHDT and CDR2 is YYEEEE in the germline V gene. The CDR3 is 16 residues long. CDR3 in amino acids: CASSLGAGTGEYEQYF. In DNA form, the CDR3 reads TGTGCCAGCAGCTTGGGGGCCGGGACTGGAGAGTACGAGCAGTACTTC.

The CDR3 sequence is CASSPRQGADEQYF. DNA of the CDR3: TGTGCCAGCAGTCCACGACAGGGGGCGGACGAGCAGTACTTC. V gene TRBV27 combines with J gene TRBJ2-5; 10 bases match TRBD1. The DNA end favors TRBJ2-7, so the J call may be wrong. This CDR3 contains 14 residues. The germline V gene encodes CDR1 MNHEY and CDR2 SMNVEV (reference sequence).

This chain connects TRBV28 to TRBJ1-5; the D is unclear. The CDR3 loop spans 15 amino acids. Trimming shortened V by 10 bases and J by 0 bases, and 16 bases separated the two germline ends. Germline lookup yields CDR1 MDHEN and CDR2 SYDVKM. The CDR3 DNA is TGTGCCACCAGAAGCCCCTCTCATAGCAATCAGCCCCAGCATTTT. It codes for CATRSPSHSNQPQHF.

This chain links TRBV5-6 with TRBJ2-7, with D possibly called TRBD1 or TRBD2 (5 bases each). CDR1 is SGHDT, CDR2 YYEEEE, per germline. With 4 bases removed from V and 3 bases from J, the gap between germline ends came to 14 bases. The CDR3 covers 14 residues. Written as DNA, the CDR3 is TGTGCCAGCAGCAAATCGGGACGGAACTACGAGCAGTACTTC. Translation: CASSKSGRNYEQYF.

The V call is TRBV19, the J call TRBJ1-3; a possible D gene is TRBD1 (5 bases). This CDR3 is 16 amino acids long. CDR1 and CDR2 from the germline V gene are LNHDA and SQIVND (reference sequence). V gave up 2 bases and J gave up 2 bases, with 13 bases separating them. CDR3 sequence reads: CASSISPGMAGNTIYF. The CDR3 DNA sequence: TGTGCCAGTAGTATAAGTCCAGGGATGGCTGGAAACACCATATATTTT.